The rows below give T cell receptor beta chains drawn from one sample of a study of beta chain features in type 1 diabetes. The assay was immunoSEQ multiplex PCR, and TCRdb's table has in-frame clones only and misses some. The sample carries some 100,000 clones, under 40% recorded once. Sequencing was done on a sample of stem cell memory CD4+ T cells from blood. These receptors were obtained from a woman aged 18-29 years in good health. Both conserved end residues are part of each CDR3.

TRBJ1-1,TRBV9,CASSAKGQVTEAFF
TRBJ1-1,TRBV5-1,CASSLEGNEAFF
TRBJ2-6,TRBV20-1,CSVGGANVLTF
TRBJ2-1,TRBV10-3,CAISGGLAGYNEQFF
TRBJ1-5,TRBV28,CASRGTGTHNQPQHF
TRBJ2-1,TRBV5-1,CATLPIAGGTSSYNEQFF
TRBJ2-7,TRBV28,CASRLMGTGNGEQYF
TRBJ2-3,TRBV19,CASSIYGLLTDTQYF
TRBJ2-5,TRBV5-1,CASSSSGSAEETQYF
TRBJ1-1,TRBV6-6,CASSPRGKEGAFF
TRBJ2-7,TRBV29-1,CSVLAGEIYEQYF
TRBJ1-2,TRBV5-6,CASSLARQGGYGYTF
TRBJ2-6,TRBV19,CASSILADYSGANVLTF
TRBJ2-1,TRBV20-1,CSARAGTNQFF
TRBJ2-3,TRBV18,CASSPPLGMTSGSTDTQYF
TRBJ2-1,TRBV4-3,CASSQSGAPYNEQFF